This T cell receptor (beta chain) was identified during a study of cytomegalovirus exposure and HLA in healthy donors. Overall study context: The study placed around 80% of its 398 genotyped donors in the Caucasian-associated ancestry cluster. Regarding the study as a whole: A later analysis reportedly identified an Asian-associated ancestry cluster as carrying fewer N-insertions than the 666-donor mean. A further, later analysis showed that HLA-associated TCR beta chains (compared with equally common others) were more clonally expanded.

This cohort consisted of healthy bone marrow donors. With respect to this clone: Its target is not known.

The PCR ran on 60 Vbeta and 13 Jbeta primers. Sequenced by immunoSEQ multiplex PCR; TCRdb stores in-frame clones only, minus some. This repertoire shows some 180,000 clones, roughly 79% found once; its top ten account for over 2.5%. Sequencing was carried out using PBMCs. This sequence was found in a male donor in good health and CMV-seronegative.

CDR3 in DNA: TGTGCCAGCAGTCTAGGACAGGGGGCTGAAGCTTTCTTT. This gives the protein CASSLGQGAEAFF. The J gene is TRBJ1-1, the V gene TRBV27; 10 positions agree with TRBD1. This CDR3 is 13 amino acids long. Germline lookup yields CDR1 MNHEY and CDR2 SMNVEV (reference sequence). V dropped 5 bases and J dropped 6; count of bases not matched to a gene: 3.